This TCR beta chain came from a study of human T cells and chemical hapten exposure. In the study overall: In the sensitization step, 2% DPC was placed on about 2 cm by about 2 cm of upper inner arm skin. Diphenylcyclopropenone was applied weekly to patients' scalps across the approximately 25-week study. TCR yields per sample varied mostly from small pooled library volume differences.

The table lists this clonotype with a few counts. Germline assignment: CDR1 SSHAT and CDR2 FNYEAQ (reference sequence). The CDR3 has 17 residues. MiXCR, applied by TCRdb to the RACE reads, yields one record per CDR3 protein. The sample lists 90,000 or so distinct CDR3 sequences; 8.5% were seen once. Time point defined: pre-sensitization, week 0. Treatment given: therapeutic diphenylcyclopropenone sensitization with weekly scalp DPC. The study drew its donors from alopecia patients who were 18 to 70 years old and suitable for DPC. The TCR originated in a man in his forties with alopecia areata. Some clones in this sample may be carry-over from other donors' samples. The genes are TRBV7-7 and TRBJ2-7, with 7 bases that match TRBD2. Sample: whole blood, taken in connection with sensitization to the hapten diphenylcyclopropenone (DPC). The CDR3 DNA reads as TGTGCTAGCAGCTTATGGTCCACGCGGGAGAAGTCCTACGAGCAGTACGTC. Its protein product is CASSLWSTREKSYEQYV.